This T cell receptor (beta chain) was captured by sequencing in a study of T cell changes during pregnancy in multiple sclerosis. The CDR3 consists of 18 residues. Germline CDR1 reads MNHEY; CDR2 reads SMNVEV (reference sequence). The V and J ends lost 0 bases and 4 bases, in that order; junction bases with no gene match: 11. Assay: immunoSEQ multiplex PCR; the TCRdb copy retains only in-frame clones and omits some. The table shows about 46,000 clones, with approximately 91% occurring only once. The source is a female donor with multiple sclerosis, enrolled in a pregnancy study. The J gene is TRBJ1-2, the V gene TRBV27; TRBD1 matches 10 bases. Sequencing used CD8+ T cells from peripheral blood mononuclear cells, obtained after pregnancy. CDR3 DNA: TGTGCCAGCAGTTTATCCCGGACAGGGGGGAGATCGGGCTATGGCTACACCTTC. This codes for CASSLSRTGGRSGYGYTF.